Listed below are T cell receptor beta chains from one sample, sequenced in a study of shared clonotypes between healthy human individuals. Measured with immunoSEQ multiplex PCR; TCRdb has only the in-frame clones, and not every one. The table lists about 2.1 million clones, roughly 95% of them singletons. The sample comprised naive CD8+ T cells from PBMCs. These receptors came from a man in his late teens or twenties in good health. Some clones in this sample may be carry-over from other donors' samples. CDR3s include the opening cysteine and the closing phenylalanine or tryptophan. A D gene is named only where the DNA matches it firmly. Rows may omit the clone size; those that give it use once, few, many or a size class.

cdr3_nt cdr3_aa j_call clone_size v_call d_call
TGCAGCGTCAGACAGAGCTATGAAGCTTTCTTT CSVRQSYEAFF TRBJ1-1 few TRBV29-1 NA
TGTGCCAGCAGCCCGATGAACACCGGGGAGCTGTTTTTT CASSPMNTGELFF TRBJ2-2 NA TRBV7-3 NA
TGTGCCAGTAGTACCGAGAGGGACCTCCAAGAGACCCAGTACTTC CASSTERDLQETQYF TRBJ2-5 NA TRBV19 NA
TGTGCCAGCAGCTTTCCGAGACAGGGGACTAATGAAAAACTGTTTTTT CASSFPRQGTNEKLFF TRBJ1-4 NA TRBV7-2 TRBD1
TGTGCCAGCAGCCTAGGACAGGGGGTCCTCCCCCCGGACACTGAAGCTTTCTTT CASSLGQGVLPPDTEAFF TRBJ1-1 few TRBV7-9 TRBD1
TGTGCCAGCAGCCCGCGAGCGATTGCTACTAGCTCCTACGAGCAGTACTTC CASSPRAIATSSYEQYF TRBJ2-7 NA TRBV9 NA
TGTGCCAGCAGCCCCCAGCCAGCAAACACCGGGGAGCTGTTTTTT CASSPQPANTGELFF TRBJ2-2 NA TRBV9 NA
TGTGCCAGCAGCTTATTGCACGAGCAGTACTTC CASSLLHEQYF TRBJ2-7 NA TRBV11-2 NA
TGCAGTGCTAGAGACCAGAGGGAGCAGTACTTC CSARDQREQYF TRBJ2-5 NA TRBV20-1 NA
TGTGCCAGCAGCTTAGCGGTGTACGACAATGAGCAGTTCTTC CASSLAVYDNEQFF TRBJ2-1 NA TRBV7-2 NA
TGTGCCAGCAGCTTGGCCCCAGGGGGAGAGCAGTTCTTC CASSLAPGGEQFF TRBJ2-1 NA TRBV5-6 TRBD1
TGTGCCAGCAGTTCAGGGGGCGAAGCAGATACGCAGTATTTT CASSSGGEADTQYF TRBJ2-3 NA TRBV6-5 TRBD1
TGCAGCGTTGACCTATACTACAATGAGCAGTTCTTC CSVDLYYNEQFF TRBJ2-1 NA TRBV29-1 NA
TGTGCCAGCAGTTTGATGAGGAGCTCCTACGAGCAGTACTTC CASSLMRSSYEQYF TRBJ2-7 once TRBV28 NA
TGTGCCAGCAGCTCCACCGGGGGCGATGGCTACACCTTC CASSSTGGDGYTF TRBJ1-2 NA TRBV7-8 NA
TGTGCCAGCAGCGTAGTTTATGCGGGGCCCACAGATACGCAGTATTTT CASSVVYAGPTDTQYF TRBJ2-3 NA TRBV9 NA
TGTGCCAGCAGTCTGCGGCTCCAGAGCTCCTACAATGAGCAGTTCTTC CASSLRLQSSYNEQFF TRBJ2-1 NA TRBV28 NA
TGTGCCAGCAGCTTGGGACCGGGATCTGGCTACACCTTC CASSLGPGSGYTF TRBJ1-2 NA TRBV5-6 NA
TGTGCCAGCAGCCCGATACCGGTGGCAGGGGAAGGGGGTGGCTACACCTTC CASSPIPVAGEGGGYTF TRBJ1-2 NA TRBV7-9 NA
TGTGCCAGCAGTTTTATCGATGAGCAGTTCTTC CASSFIDEQFF TRBJ2-1 NA TRBV28 NA
TGTGCCAGCAGTGCCGGGACAGGAAGCTCCTACGAGCAGTACTTC CASSAGTGSSYEQYF TRBJ2-7 NA TRBV6-6 TRBD1
TGCGCCAGCGGAAAAGCGGGAGCCGGGGAGCTGTTTTTT CASGKAGAGELFF TRBJ2-2 NA TRBV10-1 TRBD2
TGTGCCAGCATCGCCCCAGGACAGGGGGCTGGGAAACTGTTTTTT CASIAPGQGAGKLFF TRBJ1-4 NA TRBV27 TRBD1
TGTGCCAGCTCCGGGACTCCAAATTACAATGAGCAGTTCTTC CASSGTPNYNEQFF TRBJ2-1 NA TRBV9 NA
TGTGCCAGCAGCTCCATAGAGGCCCCCTACGAGCAGTACTTC CASSSIEAPYEQYF TRBJ2-7 NA TRBV5-6 NA
TGCGCCAGCAGCTTCCCTGGACTAGCGGGAGTTACCGGGGAGCTGTTTTTT CASSFPGLAGVTGELFF TRBJ2-2 NA TRBV5-1 TRBD2
TGTGCCATCAGTGAGCCCCCAAAAATGAACACTGAAGCTTTCTTT CAISEPPKMNTEAFF TRBJ1-1 NA TRBV10-3 NA
TGTGCCAGTAGTATCAGGGCAGGCGATGGCTACACCTTC CASSIRAGDGYTF TRBJ1-2 NA TRBV19 NA
TGTGCCAGCAGCGCCCCATACACAGATACGCAGTATTTT CASSAPYTDTQYF TRBJ2-3 NA TRBV7-9 NA
TGTGCCAGCAGCTTAGGGGCCCAGTACGAGCAGTACTTC CASSLGAQYEQYF TRBJ2-7 NA TRBV7-6 NA
TGCGCCAGCGGCTTGACCAGCGAGCAGTACTTC CASGLTSEQYF TRBJ2-7 once TRBV5-1 NA
TGTGCCAGCAGCTTAGGGTGGCAGGGGAACACCGGGGAGCTGTTTTTT CASSLGWQGNTGELFF TRBJ2-2 once TRBV13 NA
TGTGCCAGCAGCCTCTTAGCGGGAGGGACCTACGAGCAGTACTTC CASSLLAGGTYEQYF TRBJ2-7 NA TRBV7-6 TRBD2
TGTGCCAGCAGCAGTAGCGGGAGCTCCTACGAGCAGTACTTC CASSSSGSSYEQYF TRBJ2-7 NA TRBV7-9 TRBD2
TGTGCCAGCAGCTTATGGGACAGGGGAGGAGGCACTGAAGCTTTCTTT CASSLWDRGGGTEAFF TRBJ1-1 NA TRBV7-3 TRBD1
TGTGCCAGCAGTTTGGACAGGGGGAATAGTCAGCCCCAGCATTTT CASSLDRGNSQPQHF TRBJ1-5 NA TRBV27 TRBD1
TGCGCCAGCAGCTGGGGCCGGGACAGGGGGGACTACGAGCAGTACTTC CASSWGRDRGDYEQYF TRBJ2-7 NA TRBV5-1 TRBD1
TGTGCCAGCAGTGAAGGGGCGGCGGAAACCGGGGAGCTGTTTTTT CASSEGAAETGELFF TRBJ2-2 NA TRBV2 NA
TGTGCCGCTCATACGGGGACCGGGGAGCTGTTTTTT CAAHTGTGELFF TRBJ2-2 NA TRBV6-5 NA
TGCAGCGTTGATGATCTGGCACAGGGGGTCAGGTTCTATGGCTACACCTTC CSVDDLAQGVRFYGYTF TRBJ1-2 NA TRBV29-1 TRBD1
TGTGCCAGTAGTATAGTTGGACAGGGAACCTACGAGCAGTACTTC CASSIVGQGTYEQYF TRBJ2-7 NA TRBV19 TRBD1
TGTGCCAGCAGTTTAGGTGGGCTACGCACCGGGGAGCTGTTTTTT CASSLGGLRTGELFF TRBJ2-2 NA TRBV28 NA
TGTGCCATCAGTGAGTCGAAGCAGGGGGGTCAGCCCCAGCATTTT CAISESKQGGQPQHF TRBJ1-5 NA TRBV10-3 TRBD1
TGTGCCAGCAGCTTAACGGGCCAGCCCCAGCATTTT CASSLTGQPQHF TRBJ1-5 NA TRBV7-2 NA
TGTGCCAGCAGTTGGCACCCCGGGCAAGCCCAGTACGAGCAGTACTTC CASSWHPGQAQYEQYF TRBJ2-7 NA TRBV27 NA
TGTGCCAGCAGCTTGGATAGGAACTTAGAGACCCAGTACTTC CASSLDRNLETQYF TRBJ2-5 NA TRBV5-6 NA
TGTGCCAGCAGCTTAGAAAAATCGACAGATACGCAGTATTTT CASSLEKSTDTQYF TRBJ2-3 NA TRBV11-2 NA
TGTGCCAGCAGTCAGGGGAGGGGCACTGAAGCTTTCTTT CASSQGRGTEAFF TRBJ1-1 NA TRBV6-4 NA
TGTGCCACCGACTCCCGGGAGGGATACAATGAGCAGTTCTTC CATDSREGYNEQFF TRBJ2-1 NA TRBV19 TRBD2
TGTGCCAGCAGCTTAGCGACAGGGGGCACAGATACGCAGTATTTT CASSLATGGTDTQYF TRBJ2-3 NA TRBV7-6 TRBD1
TGTGCCAGCAGCTCCCAGGGTGATGGGGGGGCCTACGAGCAGTACTTC CASSSQGDGGAYEQYF TRBJ2-7 NA TRBV7-9 TRBD2
TGTGCCAGCAGTCCCTCCCGGACTAGCGTAAATGAGCAGTTCTTC CASSPSRTSVNEQFF TRBJ2-1 NA TRBV27 TRBD2
TGTGCCAGCAGCTTCGGACTAGCGGGGAATGAGCAGTTCTTC CASSFGLAGNEQFF TRBJ2-1 NA TRBV9 TRBD2
TGTGCCAGCAGCCACAGGAGAGCGGGAGGGCCCAATGAGCAGTTCTTC CASSHRRAGGPNEQFF TRBJ2-1 NA TRBV9 TRBD2
TGTGCCAGCCAGAAGTGGGGCCCCTCGGCCGAGCAGTACTTC CASQKWGPSAEQYF TRBJ2-7 NA TRBV28 NA
TGCGCCAGCAGCCTAGGAAGGACTAGTGGCTACGAGCAGTACTTC CASSLGRTSGYEQYF TRBJ2-7 NA TRBV4-3 TRBD2